These 21 T cell receptor beta chains originate from one sample sequenced in a study of T cell responses to AZD1222 COVID-19 vaccine. Data came from immunoSEQ multiplex PCR; TCRdb stores just in-frame clones and leaves some out. The sample includes about 140,000 clones. The specimen was peripheral blood. Receptor source: an adult in good health.

This chain links TRBV9 with TRBJ1-4; D is perhaps TRBD1 (5 bases). The V end lost 3 bases, the J end lost 4 bases, and 16 bases lay between the germline ends. Looked up from germline, CDR1 is SGDLS and CDR2 is YYNGEE. The length of the CDR3 is 16 residues. CDR3 coding DNA: TGTGCCAGCAGCGCAACTGACAGCCCGGGTAATGAAAAACTGTTTTTT. Its translation: CASSATDSPGNEKLFF. The full variable domain, rest sourced from reference TRBV9 and TRBJ1-4, is DSGVTQTPKHLITATGQRVTLRCSPRSGDLSVYWYQQSLDQGLQFLIQYYNGEERAKGNILERFSAQQFPDLHSELNLSSLELGDSALYFCASSATDSPGNEKLFFGSGTQLSVL.

This sequence joins TRBV11-2 and TRBJ2-2; D may be TRBD1 (5 bases). Germline V gives CDR1 SGHAT, CDR2 FQNNGV. This CDR3 contains 15 residues. V gave up 0 bases and J gave up 7 bases, with 12 bases separating them. CDR3 sequence (DNA): TGTGCCAGCAGCTTAGATGCAGGGCAGGGCGGGGAGCTGTTTTTT. Translated, it gives CASSLDAGQGGELFF.

The chain combines TRBV7-9 with TRBJ1-2; 9 bases are a match to TRBD1. This CDR3 is 16 amino acids long. The V gene's germline CDR1 is SEHNR and CDR2 FQNEAQ (reference sequence). V trimming: 5 bases; J trimming: 6 bases; junction bases outside the gene matches: 13. CDR3 sequence (DNA): TGTGCCAGCAGCGCCCCCGTGGGACAGGGAGTTGATGGCTACACCTTC. Protein: CASSAPVGQGVDGYTF.

This chain connects TRBV7-9 to TRBJ1-2, with 8 bases identical to TRBD1. Per the germline V gene, CDR1 is SEHNR and CDR2 is FQNEAQ (reference sequence). The CDR3 sequence is 15 residues long. Trimming at V came to 3 bases and at J to 5 bases, leaving 8 bases not matched to a gene. The CDR3 reads CASSFGTGEPYGYTF. The DNA for the CDR3 is TGTGCCAGCAGCTTCGGGACAGGCGAACCTTATGGCTACACCTTC.

The chain couples TRBV12-5 to TRBJ2-7; TRBD1 matches 9 bases. CDR1 and CDR2 from the germline V gene are LGHNT and FRNRAP. The CDR3 is made up of 16 amino acids. With V trimmed by 1 base and J by 6 bases, 10 bases remained unmatched. DNA of the CDR3: TGTGCTAGTGGTTTGGCTACAGGGGGCAGATTTGGCGAGCAGTACTTC. This encodes CASGLATGGRFGEQYF.

CDR3 nucleotide sequence: TGTGCCAGCAGCCTTGTCCCACAGGCGAACACTGAAGCTTTCTTT. Translation gives CASSLVPQANTEAFF. V and J are TRBV3-1 (or the pseudogene TRBV3-2) and TRBJ1-1, with D perhaps matching TRBD1 (5 bases). The CDR3 is made up of 15 amino acids. The germline V gene encodes CDR1 LGHDT and CDR2 YNNKEL (reference sequence). Trimming removed 4 bases from V and 1 base from J, with 13 bases in between.

This sequence joins TRBV3-1 (or the pseudogene TRBV3-2) and TRBJ1-2; 7 nucleotides line up with TRBD1. Germline CDR1 is LGHDT and CDR2 is YNNKEL (reference sequence). J lost 1 base, V lost 2 bases, and 7 bases had no gene match. This CDR3 is built from 16 residues. The CDR3 DNA is TGTGCCAGCAGCCAAAGCCGACAGGGAGGTAACTATGGCTACACCTTC. Residues: CASSQSRQGGNYGYTF.

J is TRBJ1-6 and V is TRBV28; 7 nucleotides match TRBD1. The CDR3 is 13 residues long. Germline loops: CDR1 MDHEN, CDR2 SYDVKM. V gave up 7 bases and J gave up 10 bases; unmatched junction bases: 7. The CDR3 DNA reads as TGTGCCAGCAACGGACAGGTGGGGTCACCCCTCCACTTT. As protein: CASNGQVGSPLHF.

The J gene is TRBJ2-7, the V gene TRBV5-1; 8 positions agree with TRBD1. After removal of 1 base from V and 4 bases from J, the junction contained 10 bases not matched to a gene. This CDR3 region has 16 residues. Germline V lookup: CDR1 SGHRS, CDR2 YFSETQ. CDR3 sequence reads: CASSLNLGTGGYEQYF. CDR3 nucleotides: TGCGCCAGCAGCTTGAACCTCGGGACAGGTGGTTACGAGCAGTACTTC.

J is TRBJ1-1 and V is TRBV9; possibly TRBD1 for D (6 bases). Germline CDR1 is SGDLS and CDR2 is YYNGEE. V shed 3 bases and J shed 1 base, with 10 bases lying between them. The length of the CDR3 is 14 residues. In DNA, the CDR3 is TGTGCCAGCAGCGAGGGACAACCGAACACTGAAGCTTTCTTT. Its translation is CASSEGQPNTEAFF.

The gene calls are TRBV19 and TRBJ1-5; D gene unclear. This CDR3 region has 15 residues. With 5 bases removed from V and 0 bases from J, the gap between germline ends came to 11 bases. Germline-derived CDR1 and CDR2 are LNHDA and SQIVND (reference sequence). CDR3 loop: CASSPGLYSNQPQHF. The CDR3 nucleotides read TGTGCCAGTAGTCCAGGTCTTTATAGCAATCAGCCCCAGCATTTT.

This chain uses TRBV4-2 with TRBJ2-3, with D hard to call. The germline CDR1 and CDR2 sequences are LGHNA and YNFKEQ. The CDR3 sequence is 12 residues long. Trimming stripped 0 bases from V and 11 bases from J, with 9 bases between. The CDR3 here is CASSQDREQQYF. The CDR3 DNA reads TGTGCCAGCAGCCAAGACAGAGAACAGCAGTATTTT.

This chain's CDR3 is CASSRGGQPYGYTF. For the CDR3, the DNA is TGTGCCAGCAGCCGGGGCGGACAACCCTATGGCTACACCTTC. The V and J genes are TRBV6-6 and TRBJ1-2; possibly TRBD1 for D (5 bases). Germline V lookup: CDR1 MNHNY, CDR2 SVGAGI (reference sequence). Trimming stripped 6 bases from V and 4 bases from J, with 15 bases between. The CDR3 contains 14 residues.

The rearrangement uses TRBV18 and TRBJ1-2; D remains unclear. V was pared by 5 bases and J by 7 bases, with 17 bases between. CDR3 length: 14 residues. Germline CDR1 and CDR2: KGHSH and LQKENI. The CDR3 reads CASSRSGERSGYTF. The DNA for the CDR3 is TGTGCCAGCTCAAGATCCGGGGAACGAAGTGGCTACACCTTC.

The chain is built from TRBV6-5 and TRBJ1-5; D unclear. Germline CDR1 is MNHEY and CDR2 is SVGAGI. With 7 bases removed from V and 2 bases from J, the gap between germline ends came to 15 bases. This CDR3 contains 15 residues. The CDR3 sequence: CASKREGSGNQPQHF. CDR3 sequence (DNA): TGTGCCAGCAAGAGGGAGGGTTCGGGCAATCAGCCCCAGCATTTT.

V gene TRBV2 combines with J gene TRBJ2-5, with D perhaps TRBD2 (7 bases). Trimming left V 6 bases short and J 9 bases short, with 35 bases between. The CDR3 sequence is 19 residues long. The V gene's germline CDR1 is SNHLY and CDR2 FYNNEI. CDR3 in amino acids: CASRNPVGGRLPSGRAQYF. CDR3 DNA: TGTGCCAGCAGGAACCCCGTGGGGGGGCGTCTGCCCTCTGGACGGGCCCAGTACTTC.

A remark on this clone: One junction end does not reproduce the germline sequence, and a read error may be involved. V usage is TRBV6-2 or TRBV6-3 and J usage is TRBJ2-3; no reliable D call. The CDR3 has 13 residues. In germline, CDR1 is MNHEY, CDR2 SVGEGT. The CDR3 coding sequence is TGTGCCAGCAGTTACGACCACACTGATACGCCGTATTTT. Amino acid sequence: CASSYDHTDTPYF.

The gene calls are TRBV30 and TRBJ2-7, with no clear D. This CDR3 has 11 residues. Trimming took off 3 bases at V and 3 bases at J, with 6 bases between the two ends. Germline loops: CDR1 GTSNPN, CDR2 SVGIG (reference sequence). In DNA form, the CDR3 reads TGTGCCTGGAGGACGGGCTACGAGCAGTACTTC. Translated, it gives CAWRTGYEQYF.

The rearrangement joins TRBV6-2 or TRBV6-3 to TRBJ2-5; D is unclear. The V end was cut by 4 bases, the J end by 2 bases, with 2 bases between. The CDR3 extends over 11 amino acids. Germline CDR1 is MNHEY and CDR2 is SVGEGT. Here the CDR3 reads CASSWQETQYF. The CDR3 coding sequence is TGTGCCAGCAGTTGGCAAGAGACCCAGTACTTC.

The chain carries TRBV7-8 and TRBJ1-3; the match to TRBD1 covers 9 bases. With 1 base clipped from V and 6 bases from J, the junction kept 7 bases outside the gene matches. CDR3 length equals 16 residues. Germline V CDR1 and CDR2: SGHVS, FQNEAQ. In DNA, the CDR3 is TGTGCCAGCAGCTTAGAGGACAGGGGACAGGAAAACACCATATATTTT. This encodes CASSLEDRGQENTIYF.

The genes are TRBV18 and TRBJ1-6; 8 bases match TRBD1. V shed 4 bases, J shed 4 bases, and the junction held 6 bases outside the gene matches. The CDR3 spans 16 residues. Germline V lookup: CDR1 KGHSH, CDR2 LQKENI. Written as DNA, the CDR3 is TGTGCCAGCTCACAGGGGACAGGATCTTATAATTCACCCCTCCACTTT. It encodes CASSQGTGSYNSPLHF.